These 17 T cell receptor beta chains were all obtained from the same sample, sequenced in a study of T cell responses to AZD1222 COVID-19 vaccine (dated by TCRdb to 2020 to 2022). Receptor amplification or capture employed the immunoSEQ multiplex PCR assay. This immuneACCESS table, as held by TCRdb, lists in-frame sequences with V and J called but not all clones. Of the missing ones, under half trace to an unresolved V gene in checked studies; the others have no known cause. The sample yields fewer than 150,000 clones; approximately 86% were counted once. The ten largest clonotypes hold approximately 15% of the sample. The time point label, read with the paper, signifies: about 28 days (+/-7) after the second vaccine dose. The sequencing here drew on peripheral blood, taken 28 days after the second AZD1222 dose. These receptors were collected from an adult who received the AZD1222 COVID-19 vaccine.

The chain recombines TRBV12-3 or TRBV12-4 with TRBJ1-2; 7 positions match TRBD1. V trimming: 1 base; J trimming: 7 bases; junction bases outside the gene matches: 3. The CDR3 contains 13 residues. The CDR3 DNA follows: TGTGCCAGCAGTTTAGTGCAGGGGGGTGGCTACACCTTC. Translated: CASSLVQGGGYTF.

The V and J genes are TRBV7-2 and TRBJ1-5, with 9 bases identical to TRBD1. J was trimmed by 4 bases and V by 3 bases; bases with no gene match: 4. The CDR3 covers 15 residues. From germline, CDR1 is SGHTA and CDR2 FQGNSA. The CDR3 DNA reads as TGTGCCAGCAGCTTGGGGACAGGGCTAAATCAGCCCCAGCATTTT. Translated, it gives CASSLGTGLNQPQHF.

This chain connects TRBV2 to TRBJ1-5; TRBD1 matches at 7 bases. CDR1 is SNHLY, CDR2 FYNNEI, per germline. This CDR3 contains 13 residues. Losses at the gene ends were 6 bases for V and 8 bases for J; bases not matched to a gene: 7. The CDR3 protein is CASRETGAKPQHF. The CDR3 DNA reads TGTGCCAGCAGAGAAACAGGGGCTAAGCCCCAGCATTTT. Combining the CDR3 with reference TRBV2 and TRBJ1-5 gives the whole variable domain EPEVTQTPSHQVTQMGQEVILRCVPISNHLYFYWYRQILGQKVEFLVSFYNNEISEKSEIFDDQFSVERPDGSNFTLKIRSTKLEDSAMYFCASRETGAKPQHFGDGTRLSIL.

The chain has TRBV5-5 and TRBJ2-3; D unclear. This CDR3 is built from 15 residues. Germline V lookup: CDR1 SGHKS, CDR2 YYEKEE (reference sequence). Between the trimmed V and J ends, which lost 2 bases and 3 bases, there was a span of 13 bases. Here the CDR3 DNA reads TGTGCCAGCAGCTTTGGGGAACTACAAACAGATACGCAGTATTTT. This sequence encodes CASSFGELQTDTQYF.

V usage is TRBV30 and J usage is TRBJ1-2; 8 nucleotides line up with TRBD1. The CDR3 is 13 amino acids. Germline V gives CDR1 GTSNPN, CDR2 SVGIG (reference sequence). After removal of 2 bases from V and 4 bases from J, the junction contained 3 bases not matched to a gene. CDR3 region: CAWSPTGVYGYTF. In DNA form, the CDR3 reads TGTGCCTGGAGTCCGACAGGGGTCTATGGCTACACCTTC.

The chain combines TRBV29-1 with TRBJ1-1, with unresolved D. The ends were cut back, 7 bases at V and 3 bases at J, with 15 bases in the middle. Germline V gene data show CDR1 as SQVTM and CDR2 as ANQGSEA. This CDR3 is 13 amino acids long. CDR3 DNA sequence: TGCAGCGCCTACGAGATGGTGGACACTGAAGCTTTCTTT. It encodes CSAYEMVDTEAFF.

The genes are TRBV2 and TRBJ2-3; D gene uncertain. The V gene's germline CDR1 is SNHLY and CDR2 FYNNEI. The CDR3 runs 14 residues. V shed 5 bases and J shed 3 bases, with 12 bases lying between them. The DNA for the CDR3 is TGTGCCAGCAGTTGGTCCGGTGGGACAGATACGCAGTATTTT. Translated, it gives CASSWSGGTDTQYF.

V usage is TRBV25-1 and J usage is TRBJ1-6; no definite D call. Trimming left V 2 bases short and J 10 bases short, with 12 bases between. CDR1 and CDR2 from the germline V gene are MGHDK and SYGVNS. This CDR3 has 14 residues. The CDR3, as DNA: TGTGCCAGCAGTGAAACGACACTATCCTCACCCCTCCACTTT. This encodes CASSETTLSSPLHF.

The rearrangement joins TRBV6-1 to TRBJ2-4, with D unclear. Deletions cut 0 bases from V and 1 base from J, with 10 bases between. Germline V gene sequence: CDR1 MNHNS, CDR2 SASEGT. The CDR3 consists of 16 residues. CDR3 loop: CASSEAISDAKNIQYF. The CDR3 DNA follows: TGTGCCAGCAGTGAAGCGATTTCTGACGCCAAAAACATTCAGTACTTC.

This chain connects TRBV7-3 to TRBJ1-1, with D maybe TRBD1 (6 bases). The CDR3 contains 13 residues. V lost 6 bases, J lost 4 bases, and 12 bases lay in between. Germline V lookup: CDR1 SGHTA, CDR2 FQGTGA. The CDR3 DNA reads TGTGCCAGCAGTTCCCAGGGGACCACTGAAGCTTTCTTT. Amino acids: CASSSQGTTEAFF.

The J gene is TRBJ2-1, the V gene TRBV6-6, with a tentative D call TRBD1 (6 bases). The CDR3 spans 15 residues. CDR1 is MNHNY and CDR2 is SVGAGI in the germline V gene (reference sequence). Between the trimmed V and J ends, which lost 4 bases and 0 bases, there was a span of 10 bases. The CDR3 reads CASSLGQYSYNEQFF. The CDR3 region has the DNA TGTGCCAGCAGTTTAGGACAGTACTCCTACAATGAGCAGTTCTTC.

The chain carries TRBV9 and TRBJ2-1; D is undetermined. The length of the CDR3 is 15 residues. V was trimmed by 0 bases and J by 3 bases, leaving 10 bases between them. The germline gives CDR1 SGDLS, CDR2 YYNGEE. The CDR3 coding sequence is TGTGCCAGCAGCGTAGTCGGCGAATACTACAATGAGCAGTTCTTC. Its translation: CASSVVGEYYNEQFF.

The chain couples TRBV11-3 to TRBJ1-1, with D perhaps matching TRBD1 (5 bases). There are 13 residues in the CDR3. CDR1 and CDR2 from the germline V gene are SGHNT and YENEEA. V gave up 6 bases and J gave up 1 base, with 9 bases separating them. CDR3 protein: CASSTRGNTEAFF. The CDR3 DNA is TGTGCCAGCAGTACAAGGGGGAACACTGAAGCTTTCTTT.

CDR3 loop: CASSLQGLRAQPQHF. In nucleotides, the CDR3 is TGCGCCAGCAGCTTACAGGGATTGAGAGCTCAGCCCCAGCATTTT. This chain joins TRBV5-1 and TRBJ1-5, with D perhaps TRBD1 (6 bases). Trimming cost V 2 bases and J 6 bases, with 15 bases left between them. The length of the CDR3 is 15 residues. Germline loops: CDR1 SGHRS, CDR2 YFSETQ.

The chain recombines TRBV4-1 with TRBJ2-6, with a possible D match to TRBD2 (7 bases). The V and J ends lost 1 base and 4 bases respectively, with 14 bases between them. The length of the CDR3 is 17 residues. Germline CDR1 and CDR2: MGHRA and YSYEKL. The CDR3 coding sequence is TGCGCCAGCAGCCAAGTATTCCGGGGGGCCGGGGCCAACGTCCTGACTTTC. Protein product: CASSQVFRGAGANVLTF.

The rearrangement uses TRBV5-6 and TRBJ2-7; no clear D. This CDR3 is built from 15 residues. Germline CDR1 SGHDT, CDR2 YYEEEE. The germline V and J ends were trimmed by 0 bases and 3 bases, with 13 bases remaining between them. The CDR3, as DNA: TGTGCCAGCAGCTTGGCGGCGCGGATAGTCTACGAGCAGTACTTC. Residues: CASSLAARIVYEQYF.

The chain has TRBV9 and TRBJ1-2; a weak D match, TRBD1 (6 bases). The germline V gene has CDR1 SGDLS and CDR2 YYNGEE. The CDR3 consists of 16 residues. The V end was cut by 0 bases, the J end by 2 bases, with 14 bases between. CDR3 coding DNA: TGTGCCAGCAGCGTAGGGTCTGGGCAGGGGAACTATGGCTACACCTTC. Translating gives CASSVGSGQGNYGYTF.